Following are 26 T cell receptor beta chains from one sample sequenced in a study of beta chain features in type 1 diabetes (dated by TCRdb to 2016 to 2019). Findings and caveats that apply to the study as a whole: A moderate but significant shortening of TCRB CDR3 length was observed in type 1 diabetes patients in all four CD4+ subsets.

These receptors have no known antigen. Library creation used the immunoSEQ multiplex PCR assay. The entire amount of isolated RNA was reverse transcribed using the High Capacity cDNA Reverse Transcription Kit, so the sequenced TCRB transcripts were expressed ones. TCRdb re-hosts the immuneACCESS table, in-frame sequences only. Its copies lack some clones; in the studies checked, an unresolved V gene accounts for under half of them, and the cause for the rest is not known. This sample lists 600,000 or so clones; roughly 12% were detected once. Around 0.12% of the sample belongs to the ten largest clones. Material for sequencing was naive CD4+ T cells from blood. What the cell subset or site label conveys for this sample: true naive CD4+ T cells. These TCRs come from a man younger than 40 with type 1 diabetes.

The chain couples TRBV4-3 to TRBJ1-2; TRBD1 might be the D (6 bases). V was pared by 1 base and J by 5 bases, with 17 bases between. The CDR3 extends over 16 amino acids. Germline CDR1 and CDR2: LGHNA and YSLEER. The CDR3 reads CASSQGDTGFGYGYTF. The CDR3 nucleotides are TGCGCCAGCAGCCAAGGGGACACGGGATTTGGTTATGGCTACACCTTC.

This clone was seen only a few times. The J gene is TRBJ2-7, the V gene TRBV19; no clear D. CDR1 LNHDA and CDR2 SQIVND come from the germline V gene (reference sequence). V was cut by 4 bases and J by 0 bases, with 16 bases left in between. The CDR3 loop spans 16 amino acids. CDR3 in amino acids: CASSTPNRVSSYEQYF. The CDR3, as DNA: TGTGCCAGTAGTACTCCGAATCGAGTTAGCTCCTACGAGCAGTACTTC. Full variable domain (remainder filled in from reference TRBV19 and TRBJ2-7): DGGITQSPKYLFRKEGQNVTLSCEQNLNHDAMYWYRQDPGQGLRLIYYSQIVNDFQKGDIAEGYSVSREKKESFPLTVTSAQKNPTAFYLCASSTPNRVSSYEQYFGPGTRLTVT.

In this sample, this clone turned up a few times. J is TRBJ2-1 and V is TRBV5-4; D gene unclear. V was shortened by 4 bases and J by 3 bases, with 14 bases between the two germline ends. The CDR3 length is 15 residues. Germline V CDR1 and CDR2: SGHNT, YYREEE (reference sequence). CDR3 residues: CASSLTGKLYNEQFF. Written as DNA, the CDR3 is TGTGCCAGCAGCCTGACTGGCAAACTCTACAATGAGCAGTTCTTC.

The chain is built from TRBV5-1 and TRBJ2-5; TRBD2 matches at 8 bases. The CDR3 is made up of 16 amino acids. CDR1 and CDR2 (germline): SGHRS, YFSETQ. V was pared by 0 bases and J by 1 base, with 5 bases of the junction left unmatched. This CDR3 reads CASSLVGAGGQETQYF. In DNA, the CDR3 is TGCGCCAGCAGCTTGGTGGGCGCGGGGGGCCAAGAGACCCAGTACTTC.

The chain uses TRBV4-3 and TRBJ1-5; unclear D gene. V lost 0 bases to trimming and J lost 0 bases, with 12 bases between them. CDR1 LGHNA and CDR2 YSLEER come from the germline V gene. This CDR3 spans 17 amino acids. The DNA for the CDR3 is TGCGCCAGCAGCCAAGACCGGATTATTGATAGCAATCAGCCCCAGCATTTT. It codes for CASSQDRIIDSNQPQHF.

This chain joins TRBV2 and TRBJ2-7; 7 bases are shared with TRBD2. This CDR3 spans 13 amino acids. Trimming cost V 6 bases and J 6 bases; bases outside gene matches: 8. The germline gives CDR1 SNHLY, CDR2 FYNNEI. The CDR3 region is CASRPGPGGEQYF. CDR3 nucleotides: TGTGCCAGCAGGCCGGGCCCGGGGGGCGAGCAGTACTTC.

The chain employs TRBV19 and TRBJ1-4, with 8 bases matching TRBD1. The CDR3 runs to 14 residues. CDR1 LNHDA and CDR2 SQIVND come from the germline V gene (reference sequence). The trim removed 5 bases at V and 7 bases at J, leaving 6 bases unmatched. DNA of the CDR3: TGTGCCAGTAGTGGCAGGGGGCCGCTTGAAAAACTGTTTTTT. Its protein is CASSGRGPLEKLFF. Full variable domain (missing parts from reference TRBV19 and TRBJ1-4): DGGITQSPKYLFRKEGQNVTLSCEQNLNHDAMYWYRQDPGQGLRLIYYSQIVNDFQKGDIAEGYSVSREKKESFPLTVTSAQKNPTAFYLCASSGRGPLEKLFFGSGTQLSVL.

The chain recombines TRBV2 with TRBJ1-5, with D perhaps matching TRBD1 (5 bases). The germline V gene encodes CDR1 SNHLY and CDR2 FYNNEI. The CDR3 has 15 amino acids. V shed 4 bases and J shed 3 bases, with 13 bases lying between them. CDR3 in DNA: TGTGCCAGCAGTGGTAGAACAGGCCCCAATCAGCCCCAGCATTTT. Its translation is CASSGRTGPNQPQHF.

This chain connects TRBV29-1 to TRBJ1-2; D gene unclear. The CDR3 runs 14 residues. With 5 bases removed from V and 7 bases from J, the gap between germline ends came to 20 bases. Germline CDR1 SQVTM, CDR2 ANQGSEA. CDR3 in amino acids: CSVPLGRLLGGYTF. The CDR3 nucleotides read TGCAGCGTTCCCCTGGGCAGGCTCCTTGGTGGCTACACCTTC. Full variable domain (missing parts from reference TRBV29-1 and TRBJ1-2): SAVISQKPSRDICQRGTSLTIQCQVDSQVTMMFWYRQQPGQSLTLIATANQGSEATYESGFVIDKFPISRPNLTFSTLTVSNMSPEDSSIYLCSVPLGRLLGGYTFGSGTRLTVV.

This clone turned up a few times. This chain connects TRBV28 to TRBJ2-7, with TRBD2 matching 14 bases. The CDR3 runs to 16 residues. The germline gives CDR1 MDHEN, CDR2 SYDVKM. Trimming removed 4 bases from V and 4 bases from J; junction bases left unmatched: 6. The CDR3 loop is CASSWGLAGVTYEQYF. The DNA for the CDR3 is TGTGCCAGCAGTTGGGGACTAGCGGGGGTGACGTACGAGCAGTACTTC.

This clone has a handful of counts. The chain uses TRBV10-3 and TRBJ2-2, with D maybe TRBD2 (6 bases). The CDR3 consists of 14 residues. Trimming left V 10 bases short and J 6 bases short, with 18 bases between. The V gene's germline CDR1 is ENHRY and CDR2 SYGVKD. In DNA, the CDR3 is TGTGCCACCATAGCGGCGAACCCCCCCGGGGAGCTGTTTTTT. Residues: CATIAANPPGELFF.

The CDR3 loop reads CASTWDRDGYTF. The CDR3 bases are TGTGCCAGCACCTGGGACAGGGACGGCTACACCTTC. The V gene is TRBV2, the J gene TRBJ1-2; 9 bases match TRBD1. The CDR3 is 12 amino acids. V gave up 7 bases and J gave up 8 bases; unmatched junction bases: 5. CDR1 and CDR2 (germline): SNHLY, FYNNEI.

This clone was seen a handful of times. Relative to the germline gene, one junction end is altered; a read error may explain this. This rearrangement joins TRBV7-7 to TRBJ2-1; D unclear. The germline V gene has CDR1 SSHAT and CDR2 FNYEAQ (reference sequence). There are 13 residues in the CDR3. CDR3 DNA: TGTGCTAGCAGCTTGCGAGCTTACAATGAGCAGTTCTTC. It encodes CASSLRAYNEQFF. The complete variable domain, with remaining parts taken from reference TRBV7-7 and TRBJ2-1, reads GAGVSQSPRYKVTKRGQDVTLRCDPISSHATLYWYQQALGQGPEFLTYFNYEAQPDKSGLPSDRFSAERPEGSISTLTIQRTEQRDSAMYRCASSLRAYNEQFFGPGTRLTVL.

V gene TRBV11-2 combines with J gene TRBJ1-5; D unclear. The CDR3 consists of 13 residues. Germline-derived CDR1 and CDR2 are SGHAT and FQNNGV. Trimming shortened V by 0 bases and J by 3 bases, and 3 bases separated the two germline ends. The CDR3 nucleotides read TGTGCCAGCAGCTTAGATAACAATCAGCCCCAGCATTTT. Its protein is CASSLDNNQPQHF. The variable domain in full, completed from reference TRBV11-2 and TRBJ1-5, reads EAGVAQSPRYKIIEKRQSVAFWCNPISGHATLYWYQQILGQGPKLLIQFQNNGVVDDSQLPKDRFSAERLKGVDSTLKIQPAKLEDSAVYLCASSLDNNQPQHFGDGTRLSIL.

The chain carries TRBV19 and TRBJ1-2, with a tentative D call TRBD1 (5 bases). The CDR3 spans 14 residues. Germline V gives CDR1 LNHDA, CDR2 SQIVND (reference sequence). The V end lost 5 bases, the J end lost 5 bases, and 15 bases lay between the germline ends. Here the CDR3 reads CASSSWDDEYGYTF. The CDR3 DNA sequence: TGTGCCAGTAGTTCCTGGGACGATGAATATGGCTACACCTTC.

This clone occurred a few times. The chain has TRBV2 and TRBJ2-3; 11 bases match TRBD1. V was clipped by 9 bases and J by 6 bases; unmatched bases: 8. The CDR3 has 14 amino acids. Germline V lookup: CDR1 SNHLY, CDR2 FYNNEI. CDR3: CARAGTGGLDTQYF. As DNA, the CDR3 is TGTGCCAGGGCCGGGACAGGGGGACTGGATACGCAGTATTTT.

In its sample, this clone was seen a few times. The CDR3 nucleotides are TGTGCCAGCCTGGGCTATGGCTACACCTTC. It specifies CASLGYGYTF. V is TRBV21-1 and J is TRBJ1-2. TRBV21-1 is an annotated pseudogene. The length of the CDR3 is 10 residues.

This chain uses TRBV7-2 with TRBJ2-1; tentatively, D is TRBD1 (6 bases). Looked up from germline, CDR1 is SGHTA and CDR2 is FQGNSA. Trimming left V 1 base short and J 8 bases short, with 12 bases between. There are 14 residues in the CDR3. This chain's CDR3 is CASSLGQVGDEQFF. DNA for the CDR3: TGTGCCAGCAGCTTAGGACAGGTCGGAGATGAGCAGTTCTTC.

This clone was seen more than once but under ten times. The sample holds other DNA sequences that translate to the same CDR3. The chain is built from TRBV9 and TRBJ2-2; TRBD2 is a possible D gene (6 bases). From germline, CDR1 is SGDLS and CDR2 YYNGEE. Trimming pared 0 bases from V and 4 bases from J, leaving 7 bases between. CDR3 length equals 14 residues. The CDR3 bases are TGTGCCAGCAGCGTAGCCGGGGGCACCGGGGAGCTGTTTTTT. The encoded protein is CASSVAGGTGELFF. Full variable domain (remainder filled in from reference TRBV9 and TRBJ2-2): DSGVTQTPKHLITATGQRVTLRCSPRSGDLSVYWYQQSLDQGLQFLIQYYNGEERAKGNILERFSAQQFPDLHSELNLSSLELGDSALYFCASSVAGGTGELFFGEGSRLTVL.

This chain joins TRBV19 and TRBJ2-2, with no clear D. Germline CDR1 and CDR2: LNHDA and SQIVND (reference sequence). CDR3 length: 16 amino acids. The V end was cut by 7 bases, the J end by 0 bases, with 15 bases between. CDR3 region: CASNRQILANTGELFF. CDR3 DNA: TGTGCCAGTAATCGACAAATCCTTGCGAACACCGGGGAGCTGTTTTTT.

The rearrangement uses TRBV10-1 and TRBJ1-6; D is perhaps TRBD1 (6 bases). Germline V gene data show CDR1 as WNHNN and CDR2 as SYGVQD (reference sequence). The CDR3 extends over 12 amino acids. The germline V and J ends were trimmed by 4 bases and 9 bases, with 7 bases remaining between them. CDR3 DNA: TGCGCCAGCAGTGCGGACAGTTCACCCCTCCACTTT. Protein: CASSADSSPLHF.

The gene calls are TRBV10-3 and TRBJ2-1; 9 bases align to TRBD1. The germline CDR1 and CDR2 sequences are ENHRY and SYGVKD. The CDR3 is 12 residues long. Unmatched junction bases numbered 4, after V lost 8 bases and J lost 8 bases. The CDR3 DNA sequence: TGTGCCATCCGGGACAGGGTGGATGAGCAGTTCTTC. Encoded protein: CAIRDRVDEQFF.

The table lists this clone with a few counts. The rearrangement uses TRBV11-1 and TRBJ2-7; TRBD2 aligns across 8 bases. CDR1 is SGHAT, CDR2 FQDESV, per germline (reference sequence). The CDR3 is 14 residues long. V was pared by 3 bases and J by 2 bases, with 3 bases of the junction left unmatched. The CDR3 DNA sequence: TGTGCCAGCAGCTTTGCGGGGGGAACCTACGAGCAGTACTTC. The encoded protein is CASSFAGGTYEQYF.

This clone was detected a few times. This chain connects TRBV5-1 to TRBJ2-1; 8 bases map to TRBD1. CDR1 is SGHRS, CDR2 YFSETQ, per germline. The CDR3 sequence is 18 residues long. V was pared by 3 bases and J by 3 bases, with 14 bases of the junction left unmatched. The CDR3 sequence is CASSSHPGTGKGYNEQFF. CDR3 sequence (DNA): TGCGCCAGCAGCTCCCATCCCGGGACAGGCAAGGGCTACAATGAGCAGTTCTTC.

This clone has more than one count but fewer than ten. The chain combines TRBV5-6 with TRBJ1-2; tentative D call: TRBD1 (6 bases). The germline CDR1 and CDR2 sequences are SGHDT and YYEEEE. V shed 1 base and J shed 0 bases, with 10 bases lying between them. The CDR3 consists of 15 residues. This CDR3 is CASSLRGESNYGYTF. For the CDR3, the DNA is TGTGCCAGCAGCTTGAGGGGGGAATCTAACTATGGCTACACCTTC.

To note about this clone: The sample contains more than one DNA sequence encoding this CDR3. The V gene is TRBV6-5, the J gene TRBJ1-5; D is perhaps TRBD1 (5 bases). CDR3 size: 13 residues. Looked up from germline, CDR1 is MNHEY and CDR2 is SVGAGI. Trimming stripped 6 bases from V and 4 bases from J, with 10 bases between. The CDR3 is CASRQGGNQPQHF. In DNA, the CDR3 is TGTGCCAGCAGGCAGGGTGGGAATCAGCCCCAGCATTTT.